These 17 T cell receptor beta chains share one sample of origin, sequenced in a study of shared clonotypes between healthy human individuals (dated by TCRdb to 2019 to 2021). CD8 naive samples consisted of CD45RO-negative cells that were positively selected for CCR7, yielding a CD45RA+CCR7+ population without TemRA cells. The library was made by the immunoSEQ multiplex PCR assay. In its TCRdb copy, this immuneACCESS table keeps in-frame sequences only and misses some clones. Where compared with another copy, unresolved V genes explain less than half of these, and the others have no known cause. The sample table shows nearly 2 million clones, and approximately 94% are seen once. The ten largest clones capture 1% to 1.5% of the sample. The sample taken for sequencing was naive CD8+ T cells sorted from blood. The label giving this sample's cell subset or site can be read as: CD45RA+CCR7+. These receptors were taken from a man between 18 and 29 years old in good health.

The chain joins TRBV7-9 to TRBJ2-4; no clear D. Trimming took 1 base from V and 0 from J, leaving 7 bases between them. From germline, CDR1 is SEHNR and CDR2 FQNEAQ (reference sequence). This CDR3 has 15 residues. The CDR3 DNA reads as TGTGCCAGCAGCTTAGACCACGGAGCCAAAAACATTCAGTACTTC. This codes for CASSLDHGAKNIQYF.

V is TRBV11-3 and J is TRBJ2-2; D not certain. With 3 bases removed from V and 11 bases from J, the gap between germline ends came to 10 bases. Germline V gene data show CDR1 as SGHNT and CDR2 as YENEEA. The CDR3 has 12 amino acids. CDR3 nucleotide sequence: TGTGCCAGCAGCTTTGGAGCAGACGAGCTGTTTTTT. The encoded protein is CASSFGADELFF.

This clone showed up just once. This chain connects TRBV28 to TRBJ2-1, with 8 bases that match TRBD1. From germline, CDR1 is MDHEN and CDR2 SYDVKM. V lost 1 base and J lost 4; bases outside the gene matches: 6. The CDR3 spans 16 residues. CDR3 sequence: CASSLLAGTGYNEQFF. CDR3 DNA sequence: TGTGCCAGCAGTTTATTAGCCGGGACAGGATACAATGAGCAGTTCTTC.

V and J are TRBV2 and TRBJ2-7; no clear D gene. Germline lookup yields CDR1 SNHLY and CDR2 FYNNEI. The CDR3 has 14 amino acids. Trimming took off 7 bases at V and 4 bases at J, with 17 bases between the two ends. CDR3 coding DNA: TGTGCCAGCAAGTGGGAATTAGGGCAATACGAGCAGTACTTC. Its translation is CASKWELGQYEQYF.

The chain is built from TRBV6-1 and TRBJ1-1; possibly TRBD1 for D (6 bases). Germline-derived CDR1 and CDR2 are MNHNS and SASEGT. There are 13 residues in the CDR3. Trimming pared 7 bases from V and 7 bases from J, leaving 16 bases between. The CDR3 loop reads CASTPPGADEAFF. The CDR3 region has the DNA TGTGCCAGCACCCCCCCAGGGGCAGATGAAGCTTTCTTT.

The chain has TRBV9 and TRBJ1-5, with no clear D. Germline loops: CDR1 SGDLS, CDR2 YYNGEE. This CDR3 is 14 amino acids long. V gave up 1 base and J gave up 9 bases, with 14 bases separating them. The CDR3 loop reads CASSVFRTPRPQHF. The DNA of the CDR3 is TGTGCCAGCAGCGTATTCAGGACTCCGCGGCCCCAGCATTTT.

The V gene is TRBV13, the J gene TRBJ2-7; 7 bases are shared with TRBD2. V lost 2 bases to trimming and J lost 0 bases; unmatched junction nucleotides: 1. Germline V CDR1 and CDR2: PRHDT, FYEKMQ (reference sequence). The CDR3 totals 14 residues. CDR3 in amino acids: CASSLSGDSYEQYF. CDR3 bases: TGTGCCAGCAGCTTAAGCGGGGACTCCTACGAGCAGTACTTC.

The sample holds one count of this clone. The chain uses TRBV7-9 and TRBJ2-7; perhaps D is TRBD1 or TRBD2 (6 bases each). Between the trimmed V and J ends, which lost 1 base and 6 bases, there was a span of 10 bases. Germline CDR1 and CDR2: SEHNR and FQNEAQ (reference sequence). The CDR3 has 13 residues. The CDR3 spells CASSLGGGREQYF. The DNA for the CDR3 is TGTGCCAGCAGCTTAGGAGGGGGGCGCGAGCAGTACTTC.

The genes are TRBV5-4 and TRBJ2-5; 14 bases match TRBD2. The CDR3 spans 17 residues. V was clipped by 4 bases and J by 2 bases; unmatched bases: 7. The germline V gene has CDR1 SGHNT and CDR2 YYREEE (reference sequence). For the CDR3, the DNA is TGTGCCAGCAGCCCGACTAGCGGGGGGGCAGGTCAAGAGACCCAGTACTTC. It yields the protein CASSPTSGGAGQETQYF.

The J gene is TRBJ2-1, the V gene TRBV6-5; the D call may be TRBD1 or TRBD2 (5 bases each). This CDR3 spans 14 amino acids. V was cut by 6 bases and J by 8 bases, with 17 bases left in between. Germline CDR1 is MNHEY and CDR2 is SVGAGI. CDR3 loop: CASSAGSGDDEQFF. CDR3 nucleotide sequence: TGTGCCAGCAGCGCAGGATCCGGGGACGATGAGCAGTTCTTC.

This clone was seen a single time. This chain links TRBV4-3 with TRBJ2-5; TRBD1 matches at 11 bases. V gave up 1 base and J gave up 2 bases; unmatched junction bases: 3. The CDR3 contains 16 residues. CDR1 and CDR2 (germline): LGHNA, YSLEER. CDR3 sequence: CASSQVWDRGQETQYF. The CDR3 DNA follows: TGCGCCAGCAGCCAAGTTTGGGACAGGGGGCAAGAGACCCAGTACTTC.

The chain is built from TRBV7-9 and TRBJ2-1; 8 bases map to TRBD2. The CDR3 is made up of 14 amino acids. The ends lost 5 bases at V and 10 bases at J; junction bases unmatched: 10. In germline, CDR1 is SEHNR, CDR2 FQNEAQ (reference sequence). CDR3 nucleotides: TGTGCCAGCAGCCCCCTAGCGGGCCAAGTAGAGCAGTTCTTC. Translation: CASSPLAGQVEQFF.

The chain couples TRBV7-6 to TRBJ2-1; 13 bases are shared with TRBD2. Per the germline V gene, CDR1 is SGHVS and CDR2 is FNYEAQ. The CDR3 has 16 residues. The V segment lost 5 bases and the J segment 5 bases; nucleotides outside the gene matches: 6. CDR3 bases: TGTGCCAGCAGCGATCCGGGACTAGCGGGGAACAATGAGCAGTTCTTC. It codes for CASSDPGLAGNNEQFF.

The V gene is TRBV9, the J gene TRBJ2-5; no clear D gene. Germline V gene sequence: CDR1 SGDLS, CDR2 YYNGEE. The CDR3 is 13 residues long. Trimming left V 3 bases short and J 5 bases short, with 11 bases between. The CDR3 bases are TGTGCCAGCAGCGAGACCGGGTCGGAGACCCAGTACTTC. The encoded protein is CASSETGSETQYF.

V usage is TRBV27 and J usage is TRBJ2-3; a weak D match, TRBD1 (6 bases). Germline values: CDR1 MNHEY, CDR2 SMNVEV (reference sequence). The CDR3 length is 16 residues. V lost 8 bases and J lost 0, with 18 bases in between. CDR3 nucleotide sequence: TGTGCCAGCGGCGTGGGGACAAGGACTAGCACAGATACGCAGTATTTT. Amino acids: CASGVGTRTSTDTQYF.

This rearrangement joins TRBV7-9 to TRBJ2-7; TRBD1 might be the D (5 bases). Germline assignment: CDR1 SEHNR and CDR2 FQNEAQ (reference sequence). Trimming cost V 5 bases and J 3 bases, with 11 bases left between them. The CDR3 loop spans 13 amino acids. For the CDR3, the DNA is TGTGCCAGCAGCCCCCGACAGTACTACGAGCAGTACTTC. This sequence encodes CASSPRQYYEQYF.

The chain employs TRBV13 and TRBJ2-5; 11 positions match TRBD2. This CDR3 comprises 16 residues. Trimming cost V 5 bases and J 5 bases; bases outside gene matches: 10. CDR1 is PRHDT, CDR2 FYEKMQ, per germline (reference sequence). The CDR3 DNA reads TGTGCCAGCAGCCCTCAGGGTAGCGGGGGGGCGGAGACCCAGTACTTC. It specifies CASSPQGSGGAETQYF.